A single T cell receptor (beta chain) is shown here with its context. What it binds is not known. Clones were sequenced by immunoSEQ multiplex PCR, and TCRdb holds only the in-frame ones, with some missing. Among about 66,000 clones listed, roughly three quarters were seen once. The sample belongs to a study of vaccination effects on CD4 cells after COVID-19. Whole-study findings and limits: Substantial clonal contraction characterized both infection- and vaccine-induced clones late after vaccination.

V was shortened by 3 bases and J by 2 bases, with 17 bases between the two germline ends. This CDR3 contains 16 residues. Germline V gene sequence: CDR1 SGHRS, CDR2 YFSETQ. Sequencing in the ViraFEST assay came after antigen-specific CD4+ T cells had been expanded with viral peptide pools, which were used to stimulate PBMC. Once cultured for approximately ten days, the cells underwent separation to obtain CD4+ T cells. Two doses of either BNT162b2 or mRNA-1273 were given to each participant. The sequences come from CD4+ T cells from PBMCs cultured with HCoV-OC43 spike peptides, collected after COVID-19 vaccination. Subset noted: HCoV-OC43 spike overlapping peptide pool stimulation. This rearrangement joins TRBV5-1 to TRBJ1-1; tentatively, D is TRBD1 (5 bases). The sequence derives from a human donor who received a COVID-19 vaccine. The CDR3: CASSWESGGGNTEAFF. The CDR3 DNA sequence: TGCGCCAGCAGCTGGGAGTCGGGGGGGGGAAACACTGAAGCTTTCTTT.